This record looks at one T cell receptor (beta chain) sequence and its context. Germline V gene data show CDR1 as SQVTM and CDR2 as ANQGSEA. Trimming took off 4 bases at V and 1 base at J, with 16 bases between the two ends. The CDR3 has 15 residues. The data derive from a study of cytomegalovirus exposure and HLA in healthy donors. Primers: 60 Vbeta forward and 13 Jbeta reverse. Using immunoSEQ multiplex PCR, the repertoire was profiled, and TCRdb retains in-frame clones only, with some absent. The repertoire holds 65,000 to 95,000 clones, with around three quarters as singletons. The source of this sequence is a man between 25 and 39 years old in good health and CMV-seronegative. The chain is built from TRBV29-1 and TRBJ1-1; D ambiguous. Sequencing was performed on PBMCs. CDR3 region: CSVAKNTGRNTEAFF. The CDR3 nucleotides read TGCAGCGTTGCGAAGAATACGGGGAGGAACACTGAAGCTTTCTTT.